This entry lists 30 T cell receptor beta chains sequenced from one sample in a study of T cell repertoires in cytomegalovirus infection (dated by TCRdb to between 2018 and 2021). The data were produced on an Illumina HiSeq 1500. The public reads were run again by TCRdb, first through fastp at Q25 and then through MiXCR, and only productive beta chains were kept. Every distinct CDR3 protein forms one entry, paired with its most common genes and DNA. The sample table shows around 210,000 distinct CDR3 sequences, and under 8.5% are seen once. The top ten hold more than 5.5% of the sample. Sequenced material: PBMCs. The receptors originated from a human donor in good health (CMV status not recorded). Some clones in this sample may be carry-over from other donors' samples.

This clonotype was found many times. The chain combines TRBV12-5 with TRBJ2-2; no firm D call. There are 15 residues in the CDR3. Between the trimmed V and J ends, which lost 2 bases and 0 bases, there was a span of 7 bases. Germline assignment: CDR1 LGHNT and CDR2 FRNRAP. CDR3 in DNA: TGTGCTAGTGGTTTGCAAGAGACGAACACCGGGGAGCTGTTTTTT. This translates into CASGLQETNTGELFF.

This clonotype showed up many times. V and J are TRBV29-1 and TRBJ1-2; no definite D call. V dropped 3 bases and J dropped 5 bases, with 16 bases sitting between them. Germline loops: CDR1 SQVTM, CDR2 ANQGSEA. There are 14 residues in the CDR3. CDR3 amino acids: CSVDLRDWAYGYTF. The CDR3 coding sequence is TGCAGCGTTGATCTCCGGGATTGGGCTTATGGCTACACCTTC.

Many counts were recorded for this clonotype. J is TRBJ2-7 and V is TRBV7-2; perhaps D is TRBD1 or TRBD2 (6 bases each). V lost 5 bases, J lost 6 bases, and 26 bases lay in between. Germline V gives CDR1 SGHTA, CDR2 FQGNSA. This CDR3 spans 17 amino acids. The CDR3 DNA sequence: TGTGCCAGCAGCCAGAGGTCGGGTTTTATTGGGGGGCCCGAGCAGTACTTC. Encoded protein: CASSQRSGFIGGPEQYF.

The table lists this clonotype with a few counts. The rearrangement links TRBV20-1 to TRBJ1-4; unclear D gene. Trimming left V 6 bases short and J 7 bases short, with 18 bases between. CDR1 is DFQATT and CDR2 is SNEGSKA in the germline V gene (reference sequence). The CDR3 spans 14 residues. CDR3 sequence (DNA): TGCAGTGCCCCAGCGGCGGTTTTTAGTGAAAAACTGTTTTTT. Residues: CSAPAAVFSEKLFF.

This clonotype was detected many times. This chain links TRBV5-1 with TRBJ2-3; D unresolved. This CDR3 region has 13 residues. Deletions cut 4 bases from V and 0 bases from J, with 6 bases between. Germline V gene sequence: CDR1 SGHRS, CDR2 YFSETQ. CDR3 loop: CASSGTSTDTQYF. The CDR3 DNA reads as TGCGCCAGCAGCGGTACTAGCACAGATACGCAGTATTTT.

Ten or more counts support this clonotype. The chain has TRBV19 and TRBJ1-5, with TRBD1 matching over 7 bases. The CDR3 runs 14 residues. The V gene end was trimmed by 8 bases and the J gene end by 6 bases; junction bases not matched to a gene: 10. Germline V gene lookup returns CDR1 LNHDA and CDR2 SQIVND (reference sequence). CDR3 amino acids: CASGPGGRAQPQHF. DNA for the CDR3: TGTGCCAGTGGTCCAGGGGGGCGCGCTCAGCCCCAGCATTTT.

As concerns this clonotype: Just one base apart from a much larger clone, this may be a read error. The V call is TRBV20-1, the J call TRBJ2-5, with D unclear. Germline CDR1 reads DFQATT; CDR2 reads SNEGSKA (reference sequence). V was shortened by 6 bases and J by 2 bases, with 16 bases between the two germline ends. CDR3 length: 14 amino acids. In DNA form, the CDR3 reads TGCAGTGCCTCTCCCCCGAGACCTCAAGAGACCCAGTACTTC. Its translation is CSASPPRPQETQYF.

This clonotype was recorded at least ten times. V is TRBV2 and J is TRBJ2-2; 7 nucleotides line up with TRBD2. The CDR3 sequence is 15 residues long. The J segment lost 0 bases and the V segment lost 2 bases, leaving 0 bases of the junction unmatched. Germline values: CDR1 SNHLY, CDR2 FYNNEI. The CDR3 loop is CASSETSANTGELFF. CDR3 DNA sequence: TGTGCCAGCAGTGAAACTAGCGCGAACACCGGGGAGCTGTTTTTT.

This clonotype was seen many times. The V call is TRBV19, the J call TRBJ2-2; the match to TRBD2 covers 12 bases. V was clipped by 4 bases and J by 5 bases; unmatched bases: 5. This CDR3 is built from 16 residues. CDR1 is LNHDA and CDR2 is SQIVND in the germline V gene (reference sequence). The CDR3 region has the DNA TGTGCCAGTAGTAAGACTAGCGGGGGCGGAACCGGGGAGCTGTTTTTT. This gives the protein CASSKTSGGGTGELFF.

This clonotype was seen many times. The chain couples TRBV7-2 to TRBJ1-6; maybe TRBD1 (6 bases). The V gene's germline CDR1 is SGHTA and CDR2 FQGNSA. The CDR3 spans 13 residues. V dropped 2 bases and J dropped 11 bases, with 10 bases sitting between them. CDR3 region: CASSLLGATPLHF. The CDR3 DNA follows: TGTGCCAGCAGCTTACTGGGGGCGACACCCCTCCACTTT. The variable domain in full, with the rest retrieved from reference TRBV7-2 and TRBJ1-6, is GAGVSQSPSNKVTEKGKDVELRCDPISGHTALYWYRQSLGQGLEFLIYFQGNSAPDKSGLPSDRFSAERTGGSVSTLTIQRTQQEDSAVYLCASSLLGATPLHFGNGTRLTVT.

The sample holds a few counts of this clonotype. This rearrangement joins TRBV7-9 to TRBJ2-7; TRBD2 might be the D (6 bases). The CDR3 length is 14 residues. V dropped 8 bases and J dropped 3 bases, with 17 bases sitting between them. CDR1 SEHNR and CDR2 FQNEAQ come from the germline V gene (reference sequence). CDR3 loop: CASSPPGGNYEQYF. The DNA of the CDR3 is TGTGCCAGCTCCCCGCCCGGGGGAAACTACGAGCAGTACTTC. The entire variable domain, with the rest obtained from reference TRBV7-9 and TRBJ2-7, is as follows: DTGVSQNPRHKITKRGQNVTFRCDPISEHNRLYWYRQTLGQGPEFLTYFQNEAQLEKSRLLSDRFSAERPKGSFSTLEIQRTEQGDSAMYLCASSPPGGNYEQYFGPGTRLTVT.

This clonotype was recorded a few times. The chain has TRBV5-1 and TRBJ1-4, with D uncertain. The V and J ends lost 2 bases and 0 bases respectively, with 8 bases between them. The germline CDR1 and CDR2 sequences are SGHRS and YFSETQ. CDR3 size: 15 residues. CDR3 nucleotide sequence: TGCGCCAGCAGCTTAGGCGCATCAACTAATGAAAAACTGTTTTTT. Translation gives CASSLGASTNEKLFF.

This clonotype has at least ten counts. V usage is TRBV5-1 and J usage is TRBJ2-1, with D possibly TRBD2 on 5 matching bases. The CDR3 runs 15 residues. Germline V gene lookup returns CDR1 SGHRS and CDR2 YFSETQ. Trimming cost V 2 bases and J 5 bases, with 14 bases left between them. The CDR3 DNA is TGCGCCAGCAGCTTAAGTAGCGTGGTAAACAATGAGCAGTTCTTC. It translates to CASSLSSVVNNEQFF.

This clonotype showed up just a few times. The chain links TRBV3-1 to TRBJ1-1; D is ambiguous. The CDR3 totals 14 residues. Germline V CDR1 and CDR2: LGHDT, YNNKEL (reference sequence). V was shortened by 0 bases and J by 3 bases, with 8 bases between the two germline ends. Written as DNA, the CDR3 is TGTGCCAGCAGCCAAGATACCGAGGACACTGAAGCTTTCTTT. As protein: CASSQDTEDTEAFF.

This clonotype has ten or more counts. This chain links TRBV20-1 with TRBJ1-1; D call uncertain. Per germline, CDR1 DFQATT and CDR2 SNEGSKA (reference sequence). The CDR3 is 12 amino acids. The V end was cut by 1 base, the J end by 1 base, with 4 bases between. The CDR3 here is CSARGKNTEAFF. CDR3 coding DNA: TGCAGTGCTAGAGGAAAGAACACTGAAGCTTTCTTT.

There are many counts of this clonotype. The chain links TRBV7-2 to TRBJ1-1, with a possible D match to TRBD1 (5 bases). V lost 5 bases and J lost 8, with 12 bases in between. The length of the CDR3 is 12 residues. The germline CDR1 and CDR2 sequences are SGHTA and FQGNSA. This chain's CDR3 is CASSLWDGEAFF. The DNA of the CDR3 is TGTGCCAGCAGCCTCTGGGACGGAGAAGCTTTCTTT.

This clonotype was detected ten times or more. The chain is built from TRBV9 and TRBJ2-1; no clear D. The germline gives CDR1 SGDLS, CDR2 YYNGEE. V lost 3 bases to trimming and J lost 4 bases, with 5 bases between them. The length of the CDR3 is 12 residues. CDR3 in amino acids: CASSERYNEQFF. DNA of the CDR3: TGTGCCAGCAGCGAAAGGTACAATGAGCAGTTCTTC.

This clonotype came up a few times. The chain links TRBV14 to TRBJ2-1; unclear D gene. CDR3 length: 14 residues. V dropped 4 bases and J dropped 2 bases, with 9 bases sitting between them. Germline V lookup: CDR1 SGHDN, CDR2 FVKESK. The CDR3 region is CASSPHPPYNEQFF. In DNA form, the CDR3 reads TGTGCCAGCAGCCCCCACCCCCCCTACAATGAGCAGTTCTTC.

This clonotype was counted at least ten times. Here the CDR3 DNA reads TGTGCCAGCAACCGGATTAGCGGCACAGATACGCAGTATTTT. As protein: CASNRISGTDTQYF. The chain carries TRBV7-2 and TRBJ2-3, with D possibly being TRBD2 (5 bases). The germline V and J ends were trimmed by 7 bases and 1 base, with 12 bases remaining between them. The CDR3 extends over 14 amino acids. Germline V gene data show CDR1 as SGHTA and CDR2 as FQGNSA.

At least ten counts were recorded for this clonotype. The gene calls are TRBV5-6 and TRBJ2-7; no reliable D call. This CDR3 comprises 12 residues. Germline CDR1 and CDR2: SGHDT and YYEEEE. V was shortened by 0 bases and J by 4 bases, with 5 bases between the two germline ends. The DNA of the CDR3 is TGTGCCAGCAGCTTGGAGTTTTACGAGCAGTACTTC. It is translated as CASSLEFYEQYF.

The sample holds many counts of this clonotype. The gene calls are TRBV20-1 and TRBJ2-1, with 9 bases that match TRBD2. Germline-derived CDR1 and CDR2 are DFQATT and SNEGSKA (reference sequence). V shed 5 bases, J shed 4 bases, and the junction held 9 bases outside the gene matches. This CDR3 is 15 amino acids long. The CDR3 DNA follows: TGCAGTGCTCTCCGGCCACTAGCGGGTTACAATGAGCAGTTCTTC. This sequence encodes CSALRPLAGYNEQFF.

The table lists this clonotype with many counts. CDR3 nucleotides: TGTGCCAGCAGCTTAGCGGGACAGCTCTATGGCTACACCTTC. This encodes CASSLAGQLYGYTF. The chain uses TRBV7-9 and TRBJ1-2; 7 nucleotides agree with TRBD1. J was trimmed by 4 bases and V by 0 bases; bases with no gene match: 2. This CDR3 spans 14 amino acids. Per the germline V gene, CDR1 is SEHNR and CDR2 is FQNEAQ (reference sequence). Drawing the rest from reference TRBV7-9 and TRBJ1-2, the complete variable domain is DTGVSQNPRHKITKRGQNVTFRCDPISEHNRLYWYRQTLGQGPEFLTYFQNEAQLEKSRLLSDRFSAERPKGSFSTLEIQRTEQGDSAMYLCASSLAGQLYGYTFGSGTRLTVV.

This clonotype was detected many times. V gene TRBV7-2 combines with J gene TRBJ2-5; TRBD2 agrees at 10 bases. The junction had 5 bases not matched to a gene; V was cut back by 3 bases and J by 1 base. CDR1 and CDR2 from the germline V gene are SGHTA and FQGNSA. This CDR3 is 16 amino acids long. DNA of the CDR3: TGTGCCAGCAGCTTGCCGGGACTAGCGAGCCAAGAGACCCAGTACTTC. This sequence encodes CASSLPGLASQETQYF.

This clonotype appeared many times. V gene TRBV11-2 combines with J gene TRBJ2-4; 7 bases line up with TRBD2. J gave up 0 bases and V 11 bases, and 4 bases lay outside the gene matches. Germline V gene lookup returns CDR1 SGHAT and CDR2 FQNNGV. The CDR3 has 13 residues. The CDR3: CAWGGLAKNIQYF. The CDR3 region has the DNA TGTGCCTGGGGGGGGTTAGCCAAAAACATTCAGTACTTC.

This clonotype was counted many times. The chain joins TRBV7-2 to TRBJ1-5; 7 bases map to TRBD1. V lost 6 bases and J lost 2; bases outside the gene matches: 7. The CDR3 has 15 amino acids. Germline V gene sequence: CDR1 SGHTA, CDR2 FQGNSA. CDR3 in DNA: TGTGCCAGCAGTTATAATACAGGGGGCAATCAGCCCCAGCATTTT. This codes for CASSYNTGGNQPQHF.

In its sample, this clonotype was seen many times. The chain recombines TRBV7-9 with TRBJ1-4, with D perhaps TRBD1 (6 bases). Trimming removed 2 bases at V and 7 bases at J, with 11 bases between. The germline V gene encodes CDR1 SEHNR and CDR2 FQNEAQ (reference sequence). This CDR3 is built from 14 residues. The chain's CDR3 is CASSLRQVSEKLFF. DNA for the CDR3: TGTGCCAGCAGCTTAAGACAGGTCTCTGAAAAACTGTTTTTT.

This clonotype was observed at least ten times. This chain links TRBV6-2 or TRBV6-3 with TRBJ2-3; D uncertain. V was shortened by 2 bases and J by 2 bases, with 17 bases between the two germline ends. This CDR3 contains 17 residues. The V gene's germline CDR1 is MNHEY and CDR2 SVGEGT. CDR3 nucleotides: TGTGCCAGCAGTTACGCGCTTTTGTGGAAGAACACAGATACGCAGTATTTT. As protein: CASSYALLWKNTDTQYF.

This clonotype was recorded many times. The V and J genes are TRBV7-2 and TRBJ2-3; 10 nucleotides line up with TRBD2. V dropped 3 bases and J dropped 5; count of bases not matched to a gene: 2. The CDR3 covers 14 residues. Looked up from germline, CDR1 is SGHTA and CDR2 is FQGNSA. CDR3 protein: CASSFSGGKDTQYF. In DNA form, the CDR3 reads TGTGCCAGCAGCTTTAGCGGGGGGAAAGATACGCAGTATTTT. Full variable domain (remainder filled in from reference TRBV7-2 and TRBJ2-3): GAGVSQSPSNKVTEKGKDVELRCDPISGHTALYWYRQSLGQGLEFLIYFQGNSAPDKSGLPSDRFSAERTGGSVSTLTIQRTQQEDSAVYLCASSFSGGKDTQYFGPGTRLTVL.

This clonotype was found many times. The chain uses TRBV6-2 or TRBV6-3 and TRBJ1-5, with 7 bases lining up with TRBD1. V shed 6 bases, J shed 5 bases, and the junction held 7 bases outside the gene matches. The CDR3 loop spans 14 amino acids. Germline assignment: CDR1 MNHEY and CDR2 SVGEGT. This CDR3 is CASSSRDSHQPQHF. CDR3 nucleotide sequence: TGTGCCAGCAGCAGCCGGGACAGTCATCAGCCCCAGCATTTT.

The rearrangement links TRBV2 to TRBJ2-3; no firm D call. The germline V gene encodes CDR1 SNHLY and CDR2 FYNNEI. CDR3 length: 15 amino acids. The ends were cut back, 11 bases at V and 0 bases at J, with 18 bases in the middle. The chain's CDR3 is CALTQDLFSTDTQYF. CDR3 DNA: TGTGCCCTAACCCAGGATCTCTTTAGCACAGATACGCAGTATTTT.